This TCR beta chain is from a study of cytomegalovirus exposure and HLA in healthy donors. The PCR made use of 60 Vbeta and 13 Jbeta primers. Assay used: immunoSEQ multiplex PCR; TCRdb lists only in-frame clones, some missing. Of tens of thousands of clones listed, approximately 79% were seen once; the top ten hold just under 3%. Trimming removed 6 bases from V and 1 base from J, with 12 bases in between. Germline assignment: CDR1 MNHEY and CDR2 SVGAGI. This CDR3 is 14 amino acids long. Among the donors, all were healthy bone marrow donors. Details on this clone: Its target is not known.

Study results and caveats: A later analysis linked a missense variant in DCLRE1C to the trimming of TCR beta V and J genes.

The clonotype originates from a woman in her twenties or thirties in good health and CMV-seronegative. The genes are TRBV6-5 and TRBJ1-1; D call uncertain. The sequencing input was PBMCs. The CDR3 DNA sequence: TGTGCCAGCAGACCGCCCACTGGGAACACTGAAGCTTTCTTT. Translated: CASRPPTGNTEAFF.